This T cell receptor (beta chain) is drawn from a study of blood T cell repertoires in COVID-19. The protocol was immunoSEQ multiplex PCR, while the TCRdb copy is restricted to in-frame clones and leaves out a portion. The table has some 100,000 clones, 89% seen once. Germline V gene lookup returns CDR1 SNHLY and CDR2 FYNNEI. The CDR3 extends over 15 amino acids. With 5 bases clipped from V and 0 bases from J, the junction kept 4 bases outside the gene matches. The sample consisted of peripheral blood. V is TRBV2 and J is TRBJ2-3, with 8 nucleotides matching TRBD2. This TCR was sampled from a woman older than 75 with active COVID-19. The CDR3 here is CASSPGTSSTDTQYF. The CDR3 region has the DNA TGTGCCAGCAGTCCCGGGACTAGTAGCACAGATACGCAGTATTTT. The full variable domain, with the rest looked up from reference TRBV2 and TRBJ2-3, is EPEVTQTPSHQVTQMGQEVILRCVPISNHLYFYWYRQILGQKVEFLVSFYNNEISEKSEIFDDQFSVERPDGSNFTLKIRSTKLEDSAMYFCASSPGTSSTDTQYFGPGTRLTVL.